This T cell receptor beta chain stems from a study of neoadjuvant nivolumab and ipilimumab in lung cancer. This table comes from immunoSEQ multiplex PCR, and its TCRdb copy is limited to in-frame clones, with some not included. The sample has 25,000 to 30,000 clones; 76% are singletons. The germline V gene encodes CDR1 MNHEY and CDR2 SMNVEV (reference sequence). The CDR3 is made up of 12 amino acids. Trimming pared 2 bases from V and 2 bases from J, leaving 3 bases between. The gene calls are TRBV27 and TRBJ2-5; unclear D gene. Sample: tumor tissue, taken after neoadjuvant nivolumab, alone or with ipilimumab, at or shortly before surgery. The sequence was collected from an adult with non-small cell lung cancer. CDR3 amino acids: CASSLEQETQYF. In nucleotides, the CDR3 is TGTGCCAGCAGTTTAGAGCAAGAGACCCAGTACTTC.